This TCR beta chain was sequenced in a study of T cells in localized non-small cell lung cancer. The protocol was immunoSEQ multiplex PCR, while the TCRdb copy is restricted to in-frame clones and leaves out a portion. The sample gives 60,000 to 65,000 clones, roughly 90% of which show up once; approximately 2% is in the top ten. General observations from the study: In adjacent lung, a median roughly 60 of the top 100 tumor clones were found.

The ends were cut back, 6 bases at V and 4 bases at J, with 9 bases in the middle. Germline CDR1 and CDR2: MDHEN and SYDVKM. This CDR3 has 12 amino acids. Turning to this clone: Its antigen is as yet unknown.

The origin of this receptor is a woman aged 35-70 years with stage I lung adenocarcinoma. V gene TRBV28 combines with J gene TRBJ1-1; no clear D gene. This material consisted of peripheral blood, taken before any cancer treatment. The DNA of the CDR3 is TGTGCCAGCAGCCCCCGAGGCACTGAAGCTTTCTTT. Its protein is CASSPRGTEAFF. The complete variable domain, with remaining parts taken from reference TRBV28 and TRBJ1-1, reads DVKVTQSSRYLVKRTGEKVFLECVQDMDHENMFWYRQDPGLGLRLIYFSYDVKMKEKGDIPEGYSVSREKKERFSLILESASTNQTSMYLCASSPRGTEAFFGQGTRLTVV.